This TCR beta chain was documented in a study of T-cell memory formation after mild COVID-19. About the research overall: Across donors, TCR clusters were largely donor specific. Overall study findings and caveats: Contracting CD4+ clones sat mainly in CM and EM; CD8+ in EMRA. Contracting clones from day 15 to 85 showed balanced CD4/CD8; later expanders favored CD4+.

Using constant-segment primers, 5'RACE produced TCR alpha and TCR beta cDNA libraries carrying sample barcodes and UMIs. TCRdb reprocessed the 5' RACE reads with MiXCR, giving one entry per CDR3 protein. Of about 260,000 distinct CDR3 sequences listed, 15% to 20% are singletons. The V gene lost 2 bases and the J gene lost 2 bases, with 11 bases spanning the gap. The CDR3 contains 15 residues. Germline values: CDR1 MNHEY, CDR2 SVGEGT. As for this clonotype: Its antigen is unknown.

The clonotype comes from a man between 18 and 35 years old who had mild COVID-19 (a few samples of this study predate the infection). Cell type and time point are not known. The genes are TRBV6-2 or TRBV6-3 and TRBJ2-3; a possible D gene is TRBD1 (5 bases). Material: PBMCs or a T cell subset sorted from them (not recorded which). The CDR3 coding sequence is TGTGCCAGCAGTTACCCAGGGCCGTACACAGATACGCAGTATTTT. Protein: CASSYPGPYTDTQYF.